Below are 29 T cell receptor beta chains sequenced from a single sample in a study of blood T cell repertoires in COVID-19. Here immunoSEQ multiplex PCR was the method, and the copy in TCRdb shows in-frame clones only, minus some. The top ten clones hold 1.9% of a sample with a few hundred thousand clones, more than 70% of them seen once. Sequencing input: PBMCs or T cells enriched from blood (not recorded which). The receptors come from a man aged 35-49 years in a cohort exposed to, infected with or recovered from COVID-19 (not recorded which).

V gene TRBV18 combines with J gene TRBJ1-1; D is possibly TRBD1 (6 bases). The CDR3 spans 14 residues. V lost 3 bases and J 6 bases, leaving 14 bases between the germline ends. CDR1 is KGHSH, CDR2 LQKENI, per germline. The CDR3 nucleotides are TGTGCCAGCTCACCCCAGGACAGTGCCGCTGAAGCTTTCTTT. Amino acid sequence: CASSPQDSAAEAFF. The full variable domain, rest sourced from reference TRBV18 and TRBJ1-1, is NAGVMQNPRHLVRRRGQEARLRCSPMKGHSHVYWYRQLPEEGLKFMVYLQKENIIDESGMPKERFSAEFPKEGPSILRIQQVVRGDSAAYFCASSPQDSAAEAFFGQGTRLTVV.

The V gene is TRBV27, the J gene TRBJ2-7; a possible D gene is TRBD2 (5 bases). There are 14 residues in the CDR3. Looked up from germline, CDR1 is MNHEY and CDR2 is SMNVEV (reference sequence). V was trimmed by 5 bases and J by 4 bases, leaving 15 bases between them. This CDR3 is CASSPTSFRYEQYF. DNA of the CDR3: TGTGCCAGCAGTCCCACTAGTTTCCGTTACGAGCAGTACTTC.

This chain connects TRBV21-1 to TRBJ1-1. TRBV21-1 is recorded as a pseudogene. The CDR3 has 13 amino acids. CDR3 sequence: CASSVKRRDEAFF. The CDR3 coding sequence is TGTGCCAGCAGCGTAAAGAGGCGGGATGAAGCTTTCTTT.

CDR3 region: CASSLVTGSQPQHF. The CDR3 DNA reads as TGTGCCAGCAGCTTGGTGACAGGGAGTCAGCCCCAGCATTTT. The rearrangement links TRBV5-5 to TRBJ1-5; TRBD1 aligns across 7 bases. V shed 0 bases, J shed 6 bases, and the junction held 3 bases outside the gene matches. There are 14 residues in the CDR3. Germline-derived CDR1 and CDR2 are SGHKS and YYEKEE (reference sequence).

DNA for the CDR3: TGTGCCAGCAGTTACCCGGGAGGGATAACTGAAGCTTTCTTT. Its translation: CASSYPGGITEAFF. V and J are TRBV6-5 and TRBJ1-1; D call uncertain. Trimming removed 2 bases at V and 5 bases at J, with 12 bases between. Germline V CDR1 and CDR2: MNHEY, SVGAGI. The CDR3 spans 14 residues.

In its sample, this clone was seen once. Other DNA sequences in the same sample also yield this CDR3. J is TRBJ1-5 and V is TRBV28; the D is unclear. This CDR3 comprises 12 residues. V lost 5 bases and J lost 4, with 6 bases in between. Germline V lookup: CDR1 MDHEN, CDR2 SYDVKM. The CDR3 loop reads CASSSQNQPQHF. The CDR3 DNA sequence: TGTGCCAGCAGTAGCCAAAATCAGCCCCAGCATTTT.

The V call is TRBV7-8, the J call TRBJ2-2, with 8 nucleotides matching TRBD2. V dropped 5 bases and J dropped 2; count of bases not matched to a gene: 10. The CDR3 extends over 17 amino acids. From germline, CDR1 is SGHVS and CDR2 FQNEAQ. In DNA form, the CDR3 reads TGTGCCAGCAGCACAACACCCGGGACTAGTAACACCGGGGAGCTGTTTTTT. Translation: CASSTTPGTSNTGELFF.

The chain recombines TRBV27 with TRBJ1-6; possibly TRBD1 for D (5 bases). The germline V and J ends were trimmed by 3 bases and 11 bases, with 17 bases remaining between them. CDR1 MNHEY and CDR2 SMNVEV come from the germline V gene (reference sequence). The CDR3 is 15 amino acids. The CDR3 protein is CASSFGTSVGAPLHF. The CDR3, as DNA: TGTGCCAGCAGTTTCGGGACTTCGGTGGGGGCACCCCTCCACTTT.

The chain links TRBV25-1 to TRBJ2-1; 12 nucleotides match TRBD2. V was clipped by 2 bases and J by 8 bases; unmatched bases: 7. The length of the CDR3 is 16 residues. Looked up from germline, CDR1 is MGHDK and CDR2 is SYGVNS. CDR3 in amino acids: CASSEPIGLAGHEQFF. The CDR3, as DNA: TGTGCCAGCAGTGAACCTATAGGACTAGCGGGACATGAGCAGTTCTTC.

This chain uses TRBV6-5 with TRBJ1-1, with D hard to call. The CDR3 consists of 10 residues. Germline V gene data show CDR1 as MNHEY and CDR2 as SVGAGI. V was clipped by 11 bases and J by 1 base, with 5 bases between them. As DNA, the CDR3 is TGTGCCGCAGGGAACACTGAAGCTTTCTTT. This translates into CAAGNTEAFF.

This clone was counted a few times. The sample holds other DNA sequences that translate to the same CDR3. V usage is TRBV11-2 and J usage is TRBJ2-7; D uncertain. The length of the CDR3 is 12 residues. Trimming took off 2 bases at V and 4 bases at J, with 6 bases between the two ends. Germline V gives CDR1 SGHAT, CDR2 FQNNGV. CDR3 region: CASSLTGYEQYF. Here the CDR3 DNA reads TGTGCCAGCAGCTTAACGGGTTACGAGCAGTACTTC.

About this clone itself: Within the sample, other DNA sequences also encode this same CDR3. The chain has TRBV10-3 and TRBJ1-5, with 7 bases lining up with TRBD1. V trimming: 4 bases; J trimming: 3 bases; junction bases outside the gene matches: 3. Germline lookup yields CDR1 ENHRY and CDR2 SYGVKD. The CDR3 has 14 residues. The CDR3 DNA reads TGTGCCATCAGTGGACAGGGAGACAATCAGCCCCAGCATTTT. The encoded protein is CAISGQGDNQPQHF.

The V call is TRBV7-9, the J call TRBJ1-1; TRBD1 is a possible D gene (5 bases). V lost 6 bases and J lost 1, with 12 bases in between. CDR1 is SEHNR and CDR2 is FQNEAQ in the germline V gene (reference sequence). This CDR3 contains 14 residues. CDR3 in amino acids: CASSNQGGNTEAFF. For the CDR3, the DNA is TGTGCCAGCAGTAACCAGGGCGGGAACACTGAAGCTTTCTTT.

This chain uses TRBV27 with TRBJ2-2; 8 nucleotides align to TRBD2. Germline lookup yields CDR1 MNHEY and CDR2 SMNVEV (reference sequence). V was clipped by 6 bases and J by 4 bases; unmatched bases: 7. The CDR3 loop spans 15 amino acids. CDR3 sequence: CASSWAGGRTGELFF. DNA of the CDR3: TGTGCCAGCAGCTGGGCGGGAGGCCGCACCGGGGAGCTGTTTTTT.

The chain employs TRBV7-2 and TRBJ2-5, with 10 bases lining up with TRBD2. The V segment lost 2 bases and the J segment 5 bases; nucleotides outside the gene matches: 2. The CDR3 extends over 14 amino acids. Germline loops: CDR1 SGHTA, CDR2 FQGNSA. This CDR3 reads CASSLLAGEETQYF. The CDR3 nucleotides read TGTGCCAGCAGCTTACTAGCGGGAGAGGAGACCCAGTACTTC. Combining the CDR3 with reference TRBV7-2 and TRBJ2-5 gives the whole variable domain GAGVSQSPSNKVTEKGKDVELRCDPISGHTALYWYRQSLGQGLEFLIYFQGNSAPDKSGLPSDRFSAERTGGSVSTLTIQRTQQEDSAVYLCASSLLAGEETQYFGPGTRLLVL.

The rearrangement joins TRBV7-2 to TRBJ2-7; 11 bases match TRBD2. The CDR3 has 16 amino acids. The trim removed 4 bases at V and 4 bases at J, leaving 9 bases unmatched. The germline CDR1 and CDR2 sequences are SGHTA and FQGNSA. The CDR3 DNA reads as TGTGCCAGCAGCTCCTATCCCGGGACTAGCGGTTACGAGCAGTACTTC. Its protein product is CASSSYPGTSGYEQYF.

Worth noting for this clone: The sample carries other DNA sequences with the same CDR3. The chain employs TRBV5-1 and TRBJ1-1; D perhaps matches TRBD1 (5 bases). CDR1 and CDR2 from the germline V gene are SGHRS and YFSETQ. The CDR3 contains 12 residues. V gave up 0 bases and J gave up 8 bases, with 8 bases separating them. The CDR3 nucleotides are TGCGCCAGCAGCTTGGGCCAGGGAGAAGCTTTCTTT. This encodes CASSLGQGEAFF. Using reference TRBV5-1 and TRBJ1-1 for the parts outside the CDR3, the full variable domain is KAGVTQTPRYLIKTRGQQVTLSCSPISGHRSVSWYQQTPGQGLQFLFEYFSETQRNKGNFPGRFSGRQFSNSRSEMNVSTLELGDSALYLCASSLGQGEAFFGQGTRLTVV.

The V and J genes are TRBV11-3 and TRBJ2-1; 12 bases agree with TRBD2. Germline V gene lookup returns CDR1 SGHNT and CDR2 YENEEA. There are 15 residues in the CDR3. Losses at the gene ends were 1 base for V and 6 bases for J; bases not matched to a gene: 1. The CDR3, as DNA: TGTGCCAGCAGCTTAGGGACTAGCGGGATCAATGAGCAGTTCTTC. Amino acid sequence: CASSLGTSGINEQFF.

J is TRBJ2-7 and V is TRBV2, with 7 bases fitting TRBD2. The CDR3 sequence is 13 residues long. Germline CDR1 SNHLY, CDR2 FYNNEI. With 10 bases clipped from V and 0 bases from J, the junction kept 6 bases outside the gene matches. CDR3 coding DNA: TGTGCCAACGGACTAGAAAGCTCCTACGAGCAGTACTTC. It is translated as CANGLESSYEQYF.

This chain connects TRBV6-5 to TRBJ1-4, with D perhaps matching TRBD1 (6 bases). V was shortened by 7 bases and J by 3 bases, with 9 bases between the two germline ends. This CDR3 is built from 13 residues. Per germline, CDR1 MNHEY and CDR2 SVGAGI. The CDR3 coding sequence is TGTGCCAGCAAGGGGGGGGCTAATGAAAAACTGTTTTTT. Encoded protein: CASKGGANEKLFF.

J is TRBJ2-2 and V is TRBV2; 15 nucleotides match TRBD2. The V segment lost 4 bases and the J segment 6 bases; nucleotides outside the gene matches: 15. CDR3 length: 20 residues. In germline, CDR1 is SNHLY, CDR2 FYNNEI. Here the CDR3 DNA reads TGTGCCAGCAGTGGGGGGCCTGGGACTAGCGGGAGGCAAACACCCGGGGAGCTGTTTTTT. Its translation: CASSGGPGTSGRQTPGELFF.

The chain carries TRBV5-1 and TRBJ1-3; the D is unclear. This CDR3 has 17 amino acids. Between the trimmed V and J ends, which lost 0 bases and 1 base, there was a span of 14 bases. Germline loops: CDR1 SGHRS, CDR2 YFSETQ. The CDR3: CASSLEAVGYSGNTIYF. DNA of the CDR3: TGCGCCAGCAGCTTGGAGGCGGTTGGGTATTCTGGAAACACCATATATTTT.

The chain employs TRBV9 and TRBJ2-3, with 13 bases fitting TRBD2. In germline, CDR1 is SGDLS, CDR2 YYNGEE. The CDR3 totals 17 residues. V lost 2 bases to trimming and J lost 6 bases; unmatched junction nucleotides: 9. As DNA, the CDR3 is TGTGCCAGCAGCGTGAGGACTAGCGGGAGTGTATCGGATACGCAGTATTTT. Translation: CASSVRTSGSVSDTQYF.

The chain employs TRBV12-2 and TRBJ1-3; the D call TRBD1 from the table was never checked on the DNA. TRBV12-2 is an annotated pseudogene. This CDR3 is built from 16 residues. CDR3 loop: CASRPSPGGSGNTIYF. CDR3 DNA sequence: TGTGCAAGTCGCCCTAGTCCAGGGGGCTCTGGAAACACCATATATTTT.

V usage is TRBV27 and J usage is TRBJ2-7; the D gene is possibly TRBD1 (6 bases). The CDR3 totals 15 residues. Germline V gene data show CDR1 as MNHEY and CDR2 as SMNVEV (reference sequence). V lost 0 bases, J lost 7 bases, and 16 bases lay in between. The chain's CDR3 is CASSLSQGIQREQYF. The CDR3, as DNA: TGTGCCAGCAGTTTATCGCAGGGGATTCAGCGGGAGCAGTACTTC.

CDR3 loop: CASSPVDKAYEQYF. In DNA form, the CDR3 reads TGTGCCAGCTCACCAGTAGACAAAGCCTACGAGCAGTACTTC. The rearrangement uses TRBV18 and TRBJ2-7, with D uncertain. The CDR3 sequence is 14 residues long. CDR1 KGHSH and CDR2 LQKENI come from the germline V gene. V lost 2 bases and J 2 bases, leaving 10 bases between the germline ends.

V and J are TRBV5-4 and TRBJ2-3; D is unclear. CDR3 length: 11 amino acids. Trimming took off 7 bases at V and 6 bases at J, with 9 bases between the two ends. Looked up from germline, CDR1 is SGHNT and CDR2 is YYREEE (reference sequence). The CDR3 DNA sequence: TGTGCCAGCTCCACCGGGGATACGCAGTATTTT. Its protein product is CASSTGDTQYF. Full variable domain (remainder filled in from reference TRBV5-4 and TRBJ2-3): ETGVTQSPTHLIKTRGQQVTLRCSSQSGHNTVSWYQQALGQGPQFIFQYYREEENGRGNFPPRFSGLQFPNYSSELNVNALELDDSALYLCASSTGDTQYFGPGTRLTVL.

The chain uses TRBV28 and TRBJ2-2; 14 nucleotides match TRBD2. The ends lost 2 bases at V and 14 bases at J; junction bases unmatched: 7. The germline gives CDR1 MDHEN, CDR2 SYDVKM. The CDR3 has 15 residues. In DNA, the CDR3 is TGTGCCAGCAGTTTAAGACTAGCGGGAGGGGTTGAACTGTTTTTT. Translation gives CASSLRLAGGVELFF.

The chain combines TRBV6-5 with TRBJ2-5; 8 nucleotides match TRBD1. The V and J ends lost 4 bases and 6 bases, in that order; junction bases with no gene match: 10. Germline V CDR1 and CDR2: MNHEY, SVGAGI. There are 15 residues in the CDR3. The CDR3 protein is CASSSHGQGKQTQYF. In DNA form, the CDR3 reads TGTGCCAGCAGTTCACACGGACAGGGAAAACAGACCCAGTACTTC.